The rows below give T cell receptor beta chains drawn from one sample of a study of vaccination and CD4 T cells after COVID-19. TCRdb called the PCR reads again in MiXCR, with one record for every CDR3 protein. The repertoire holds 10,000 to 12,000 distinct CDR3 sequences, with about 60% as singletons. No antigens are known for them. The specimen was CD4+ T cells from blood, cultured in vitro. These receptor sequences come from a human donor who had recovered from COVID-19. The CDR3 runs from the conserved cysteine through the conserved F or W. Fields, in order: CDR3 DNA, CDR3 protein, D gene, J gene, clone size, V gene. A D gene is named only where the DNA matches it firmly. Some rows have no size entry. The others give once, few or many, or a class for an expanded clone.

cdr3_nt: TGTGCCAGCTCACCAGTGGGGGCAGAGCAGTACTTC; cdr3_aa: CASSPVGAEQYF; d_call: .; j_call: TRBJ2-7; clone_size: .; v_call: TRBV18
cdr3_nt: TGTGCCAGCAGTTACACCGACAGGGGGGCGTCGTGGTATTTT; cdr3_aa: CASSYTDRGASWYF; d_call: TRBD1; j_call: TRBJ2-3; clone_size: .; v_call: TRBV6-5
cdr3_nt: TGTGCCAGCAGTTTTCCGGGACAGGGGTTCACTGAAGCTTTCTTT; cdr3_aa: CASSFPGQGFTEAFF; d_call: TRBD1; j_call: TRBJ1-1; clone_size: .; v_call: TRBV28
cdr3_nt: TGTGCCAGCAGGAAGCAGGGGAACACTGAAGCTTTCTTT; cdr3_aa: CASRKQGNTEAFF; d_call: .; j_call: TRBJ1-1; clone_size: few; v_call: TRBV6-1
cdr3_nt: TGTGCCAGCTCACCACGGACGGACGGCTGGAGGGTCTCCACAGATACGCAGTATTTT; cdr3_aa: CASSPRTDGWRVSTDTQYF; d_call: .; j_call: TRBJ2-3; clone_size: .; v_call: TRBV18
cdr3_nt: TGCAGCGTTAAAAGGGGGACCTACGAGCAGTACTTC; cdr3_aa: CSVKRGTYEQYF; d_call: .; j_call: TRBJ2-7; clone_size: .; v_call: TRBV29-1
cdr3_nt: TGTGCCAGCAGCATCCAAGGAGTGAACACTGAAGCTTTCTTT; cdr3_aa: CASSIQGVNTEAFF; d_call: .; j_call: TRBJ1-1; clone_size: few; v_call: TRBV5-4
cdr3_nt: TGTGCCAGCAACGAGCGGGATGGACCCCAAGAGACCCAGTACTTC; cdr3_aa: CASNERDGPQETQYF; d_call: TRBD2; j_call: TRBJ2-5; clone_size: few; v_call: TRBV2
cdr3_nt: TGTGCCATCAGTGAACTTAGCGGGGGGCGGGGCGAGCAGTACTTC; cdr3_aa: CAISELSGGRGEQYF; d_call: TRBD2; j_call: TRBJ2-7; clone_size: .; v_call: TRBV10-3
cdr3_nt: TGTGCCAGCAACACCCATCCAGGGGGAGACACTGAAGCTTTCTTT; cdr3_aa: CASNTHPGGDTEAFF; d_call: TRBD1; j_call: TRBJ1-1; clone_size: .; v_call: TRBV28
cdr3_nt: TGTGCCAGCAGAGATAGCGGGGGGGTCTACAATGAGCAGTTCTTC; cdr3_aa: CASRDSGGVYNEQFF; d_call: TRBD2; j_call: TRBJ2-1; clone_size: .; v_call: TRBV28
cdr3_nt: TGCGCCAGCAGCACCCAAGCCGTTCGTCAGGAAGGCTACACCTTC; cdr3_aa: CASSTQAVRQEGYTF; d_call: .; j_call: TRBJ1-2; clone_size: .; v_call: TRBV5-1
cdr3_nt: TGCAGTGCTAGTTCAGGTCTATCCCACTACGAGCAGTACTTC; cdr3_aa: CSASSGLSHYEQYF; d_call: .; j_call: TRBJ2-7; clone_size: .; v_call: TRBV20-1
cdr3_nt: TGCGCCAGCAGCTTACCGCAGGGAACCGGGGAGCTGTTTTTT; cdr3_aa: CASSLPQGTGELFF; d_call: .; j_call: TRBJ2-2; clone_size: once; v_call: TRBV5-1
cdr3_nt: TGCAGTGCAACCCAAGGGGCAGCGCTCCAAGAGACCCAGTACTTC; cdr3_aa: CSATQGAALQETQYF; d_call: .; j_call: TRBJ2-5; clone_size: .; v_call: TRBV20-1